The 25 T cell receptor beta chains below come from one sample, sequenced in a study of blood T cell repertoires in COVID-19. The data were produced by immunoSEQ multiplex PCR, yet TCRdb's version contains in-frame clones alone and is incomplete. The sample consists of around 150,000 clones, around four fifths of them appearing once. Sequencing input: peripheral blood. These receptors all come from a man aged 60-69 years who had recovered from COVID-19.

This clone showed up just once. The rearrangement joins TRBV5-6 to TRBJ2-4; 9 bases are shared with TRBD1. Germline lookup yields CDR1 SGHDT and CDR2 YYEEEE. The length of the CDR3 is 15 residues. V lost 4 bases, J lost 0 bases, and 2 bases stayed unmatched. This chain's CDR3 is CASSRTGVAKNIQYF. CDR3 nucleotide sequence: TGTGCCAGCAGCCGGACAGGGGTAGCCAAAAACATTCAGTACTTC.

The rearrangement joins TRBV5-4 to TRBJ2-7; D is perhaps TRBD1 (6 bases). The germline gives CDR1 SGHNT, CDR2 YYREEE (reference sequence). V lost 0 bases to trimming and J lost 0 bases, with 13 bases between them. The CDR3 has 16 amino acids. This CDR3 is CASSLAYTGSSYEQYF. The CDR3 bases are TGTGCCAGCAGCTTGGCCTATACAGGGAGCTCCTACGAGCAGTACTTC. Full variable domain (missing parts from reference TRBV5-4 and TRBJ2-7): ETGVTQSPTHLIKTRGQQVTLRCSSQSGHNTVSWYQQALGQGPQFIFQYYREEENGRGNFPPRFSGLQFPNYSSELNVNALELDDSALYLCASSLAYTGSSYEQYFGPGTRLTVT.

CDR3 protein: CASSGLAGGRTDTQYF. CDR3 DNA sequence: TGTGCCAGCAGTGGACTAGCGGGGGGTCGCACAGATACGCAGTATTTT. The chain combines TRBV6-1 with TRBJ2-3, with 13 positions matching TRBD2. Germline-derived CDR1 and CDR2 are MNHNS and SASEGT. This CDR3 is 16 amino acids long. The trim removed 4 bases at V and 1 base at J, leaving 2 bases unmatched.

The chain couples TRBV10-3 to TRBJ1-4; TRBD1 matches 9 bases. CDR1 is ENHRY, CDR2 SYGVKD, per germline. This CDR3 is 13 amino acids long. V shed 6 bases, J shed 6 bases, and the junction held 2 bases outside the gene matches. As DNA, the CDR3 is TGTGCCATCAGCGGGGACAGGGATGAAAAACTGTTTTTT. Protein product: CAISGDRDEKLFF.

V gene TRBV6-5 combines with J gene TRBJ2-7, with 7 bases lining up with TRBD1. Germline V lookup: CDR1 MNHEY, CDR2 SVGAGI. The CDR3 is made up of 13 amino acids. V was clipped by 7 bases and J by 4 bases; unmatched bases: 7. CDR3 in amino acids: CASIRTGFYEQYF. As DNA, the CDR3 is TGTGCCAGCATTCGGACAGGATTTTACGAGCAGTACTTC.

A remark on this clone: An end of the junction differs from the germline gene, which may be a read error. CDR3 protein: CASSLGTSGRAGTDTQYF. In nucleotides, the CDR3 is TGTGCTAGCAGCTTAGGGACTAGCGGGAGGGCCGGTACAGATACGCAGTATTTT. The rearrangement joins TRBV7-7 to TRBJ2-3; 16 bases align to TRBD2. CDR3 length: 18 amino acids. In germline, CDR1 is SSHAT, CDR2 FNYEAQ (reference sequence).

In DNA, the CDR3 is TGTGCCAGCAGCTTGGGGGGGCTGAGCTCCTACGAGCAGTACTTC. Protein: CASSLGGLSSYEQYF. This rearrangement joins TRBV5-6 to TRBJ2-7, with a possible D match to TRBD1 (6 bases). The CDR3 has 15 residues. Germline values: CDR1 SGHDT, CDR2 YYEEEE. V lost 0 bases to trimming and J lost 0 bases, with 10 bases between them.

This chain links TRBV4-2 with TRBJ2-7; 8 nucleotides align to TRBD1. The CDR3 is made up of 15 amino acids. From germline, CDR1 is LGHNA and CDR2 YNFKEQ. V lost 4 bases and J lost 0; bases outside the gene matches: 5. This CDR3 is CASSPRQGSSYEQYF. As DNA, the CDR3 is TGTGCCAGCAGCCCGAGACAGGGGAGCTCCTACGAGCAGTACTTC.

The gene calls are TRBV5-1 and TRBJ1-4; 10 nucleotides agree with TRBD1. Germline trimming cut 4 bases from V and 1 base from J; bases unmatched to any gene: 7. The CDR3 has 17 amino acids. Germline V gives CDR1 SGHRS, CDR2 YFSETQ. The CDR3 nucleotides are TGCGCCAGCAGCGAAGGACAGGGGGTAGGAACTAATGAAAAACTGTTTTTT. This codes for CASSEGQGVGTNEKLFF.

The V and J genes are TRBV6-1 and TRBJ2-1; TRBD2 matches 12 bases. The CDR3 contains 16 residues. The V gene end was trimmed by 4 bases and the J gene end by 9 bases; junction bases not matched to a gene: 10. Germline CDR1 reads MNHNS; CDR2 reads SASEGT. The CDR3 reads CASSVTSGGSEGEQFF. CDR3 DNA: TGTGCCAGCAGTGTGACTAGCGGGGGCTCCGAGGGTGAGCAGTTCTTC.

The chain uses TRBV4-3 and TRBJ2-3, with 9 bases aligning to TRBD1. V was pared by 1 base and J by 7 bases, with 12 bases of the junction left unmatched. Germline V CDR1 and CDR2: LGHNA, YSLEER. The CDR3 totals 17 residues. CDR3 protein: CASSQAFRDRVNYTQYF. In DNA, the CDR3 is TGCGCCAGCAGCCAAGCTTTCCGGGACAGGGTGAATTATACGCAGTATTTT.

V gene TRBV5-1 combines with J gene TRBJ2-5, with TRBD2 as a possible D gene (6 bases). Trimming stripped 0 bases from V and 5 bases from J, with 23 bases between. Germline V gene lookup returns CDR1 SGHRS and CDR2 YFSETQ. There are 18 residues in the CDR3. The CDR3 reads CASSLGENARGNWETQYF. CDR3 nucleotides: TGCGCCAGCAGCTTGGGGGAAAATGCGCGGGGAAACTGGGAGACCCAGTACTTC.

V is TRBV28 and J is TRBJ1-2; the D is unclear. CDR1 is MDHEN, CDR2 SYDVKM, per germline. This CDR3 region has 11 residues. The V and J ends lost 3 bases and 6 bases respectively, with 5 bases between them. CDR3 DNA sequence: TGTGCCAGCAGTTTTCGGGATGGCTACACCTTC. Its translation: CASSFRDGYTF.

As DNA, the CDR3 is TGTGCCTTGGGGACAGGGAGAGGGTCTGGGGCCAACGTCCTGACTTTC. Its translation is CALGTGRGSGANVLTF. V gene TRBV30 combines with J gene TRBJ2-6, with 9 bases that match TRBD1. This CDR3 is 16 amino acids long. The J segment lost 1 base and the V segment lost 7 bases, leaving 8 bases of the junction unmatched. CDR1 and CDR2 (germline): GTSNPN, SVGIG (reference sequence).

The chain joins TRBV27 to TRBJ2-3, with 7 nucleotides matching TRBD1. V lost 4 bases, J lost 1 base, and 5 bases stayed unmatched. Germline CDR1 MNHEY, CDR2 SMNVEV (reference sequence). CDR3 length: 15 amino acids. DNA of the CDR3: TGTGCCAGCAGTTACGGAACAGGGGGCACAGATACGCAGTATTTT. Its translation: CASSYGTGGTDTQYF.

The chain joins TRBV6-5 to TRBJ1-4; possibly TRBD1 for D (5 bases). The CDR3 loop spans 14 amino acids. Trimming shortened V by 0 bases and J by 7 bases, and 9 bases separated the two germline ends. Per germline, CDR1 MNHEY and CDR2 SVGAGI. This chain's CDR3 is CASSYSAGTEKLFF. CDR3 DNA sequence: TGTGCCAGCAGTTACTCGGCGGGGACTGAAAAACTGTTTTTT.

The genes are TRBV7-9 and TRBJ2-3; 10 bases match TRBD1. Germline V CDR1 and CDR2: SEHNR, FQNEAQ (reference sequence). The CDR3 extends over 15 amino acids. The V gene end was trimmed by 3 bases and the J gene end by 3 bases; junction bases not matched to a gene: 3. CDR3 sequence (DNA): TGTGCCAGCAGCTTTCGGACAGGGGGAACAGATACGCAGTATTTT. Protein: CASSFRTGGTDTQYF.

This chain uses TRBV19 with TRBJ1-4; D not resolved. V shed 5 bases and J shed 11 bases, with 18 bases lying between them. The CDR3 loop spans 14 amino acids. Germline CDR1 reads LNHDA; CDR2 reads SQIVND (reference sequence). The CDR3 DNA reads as TGTGCCAGTAGTGCGGGATGGAGCGGTGATAAACTGTTTTTT. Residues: CASSAGWSGDKLFF.

CDR3 sequence reads: CASSLSGRTSYEQYF. CDR3 nucleotide sequence: TGTGCCAGCAGCCTTAGCGGGAGGACCTCCTACGAGCAGTACTTC. The chain joins TRBV6-5 to TRBJ2-7; 10 positions match TRBD2. This CDR3 region has 15 residues. Germline loops: CDR1 MNHEY, CDR2 SVGAGI. The V segment lost 6 bases and the J segment 0 bases; nucleotides outside the gene matches: 5.

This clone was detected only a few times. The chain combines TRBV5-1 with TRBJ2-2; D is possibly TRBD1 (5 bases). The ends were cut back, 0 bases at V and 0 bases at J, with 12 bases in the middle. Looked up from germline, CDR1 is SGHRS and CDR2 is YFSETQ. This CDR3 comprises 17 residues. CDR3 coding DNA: TGCGCCAGCAGCTTGGGATTGGACACCACGAACACCGGGGAGCTGTTTTTT. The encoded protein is CASSLGLDTTNTGELFF. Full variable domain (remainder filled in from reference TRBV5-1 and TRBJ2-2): KAGVTQTPRYLIKTRGQQVTLSCSPISGHRSVSWYQQTPGQGLQFLFEYFSETQRNKGNFPGRFSGRQFSNSRSEMNVSTLELGDSALYLCASSLGLDTTNTGELFFGEGSRLTVL.

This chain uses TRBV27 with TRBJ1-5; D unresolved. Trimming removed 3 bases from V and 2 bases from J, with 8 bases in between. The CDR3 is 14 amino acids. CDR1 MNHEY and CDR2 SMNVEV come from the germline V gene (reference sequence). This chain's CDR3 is CASSLAAGNQPQHF. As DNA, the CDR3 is TGTGCCAGCAGTTTGGCGGCGGGCAATCAGCCCCAGCATTTT.

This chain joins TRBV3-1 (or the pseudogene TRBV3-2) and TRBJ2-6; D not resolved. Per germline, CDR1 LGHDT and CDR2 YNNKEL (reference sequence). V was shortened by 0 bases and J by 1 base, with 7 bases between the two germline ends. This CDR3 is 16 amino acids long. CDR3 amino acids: CASSQEPGSGANVLTF. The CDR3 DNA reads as TGTGCCAGCAGCCAAGAACCAGGATCTGGGGCCAACGTCCTGACTTTC.

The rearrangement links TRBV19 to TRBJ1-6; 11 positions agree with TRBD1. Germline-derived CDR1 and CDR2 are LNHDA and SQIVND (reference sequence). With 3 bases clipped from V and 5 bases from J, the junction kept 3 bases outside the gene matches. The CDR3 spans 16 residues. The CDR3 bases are TGTGCCAGTAGTATCCGGGACAGGGGGGATAATTCACCCCTCCACTTT. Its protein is CASSIRDRGDNSPLHF.

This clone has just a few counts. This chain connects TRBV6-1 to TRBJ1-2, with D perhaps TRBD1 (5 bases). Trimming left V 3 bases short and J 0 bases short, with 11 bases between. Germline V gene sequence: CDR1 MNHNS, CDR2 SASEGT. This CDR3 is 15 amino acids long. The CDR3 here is CASSEGSGANYGYTF. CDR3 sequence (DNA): TGTGCCAGCAGTGAGGGGTCGGGGGCTAACTATGGCTACACCTTC.

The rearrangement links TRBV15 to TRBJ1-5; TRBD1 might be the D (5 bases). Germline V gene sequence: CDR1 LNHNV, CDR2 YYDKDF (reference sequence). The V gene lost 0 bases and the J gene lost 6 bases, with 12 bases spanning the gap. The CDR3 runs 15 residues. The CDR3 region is CATSRDRGGGQPQHF. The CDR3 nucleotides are TGTGCCACCAGCAGAGATCGGGGCGGGGGTCAGCCCCAGCATTTT.